One T cell receptor (beta chain) is described in this entry. This clonotype was detected a few times. Its antigen specificity is not known. Base qualities are not provided; no much larger clone lies one nucleotide away. The study was a case-control design nested within a healthcare worker cohort in London, UK, with weekly nasopharyngeal swab PCR tests and blood sampling. Between 23 and 31 March 2020, the week of the UK lockdown, healthcare workers were enrolled and then followed up weekly for as long as 16 weeks. This entry belongs to a study of early T cells in non-severe SARS-CoV-2 infection (dated by TCRdb to the early 2020s). Some background on the complete study: Because TCR sequencing was done on bulk RNA from unsorted whole blood, the alpha and beta chains could not be paired. Study-wide conclusions, independent of this receptor: VDJdb matching was skewed toward anti-spike CD8 responses, so virus-specific expansions were likely underestimated and private and CD4 specificities were missed.

Via the germline V gene, CDR1 is SGHTA and CDR2 FQGTGA. Including cysteine and phenylalanine, the CDR3 has 13 amino acids. The retained sequence is limited to the CDR3, 39 bases, with the frame set at the first base. The germline ends are 4 bases apart after V is trimmed by 5 bases and J by 0 bases. Library generation was performed with 5' RACE. The sequencer listed for this sample is NextSeq 500. The TCR library protocol attached unique molecular identifiers to individual cDNA molecules to correct for sequencing error and PCR bias. Sequencing covered both TCR alpha and beta chains, and within each sample the abundances of alpha and beta sequences were tightly co-correlated. In the source study's methods: V gene, J gene and CDR3 annotation of TCR sequences was performed with Decombinator V4. Expanded TCRs were defined as changing significantly between any two time points under a Poisson model with p below 0.0001. Abundances of TCRs were expressed as counts per million after normalisation to the total number of TCRs sequenced in each sample. TRAV1-2 paired with TRAJ12, TRAJ20 or TRAJ33 defined MAIT TCRs, while TRAV10 paired with TRAJ18 defined iNKT TCRs. VDJdb, accessed 1 November 2021, was searched for CMV, EBV and SARS-CoV-2 annotated TCRs, with TCRs annotated for multiple antigens excluded. TCRdb trimmed the raw reads at Q25, called clones with MiXCR and kept productive beta chains. Each record represents a unique CDR3 protein, reported with the most common genes and DNA among its rows. V and J calls and clone size were set by TCRdb, not the authors. Here the sample has 95,000 to 150,000 distinct CDR3 sequences; 15% occur a single time. Clones ranked in the top ten supply 21% of the sample.

The TCR comes from an adult who was a healthcare worker with PCR-confirmed SARS-CoV-2 infection or an uninfected control (not recorded which). Here the chain combines TRBV7-3 and TRBJ2-2, with the D gene call left open. Sequenced sample: whole blood. In nucleotide form, the sequence is TGTGCCAGCAGCAGCCCGAACACCGGGGAGCTGTTTTTT. Its coded protein is CASSSPNTGELFF.